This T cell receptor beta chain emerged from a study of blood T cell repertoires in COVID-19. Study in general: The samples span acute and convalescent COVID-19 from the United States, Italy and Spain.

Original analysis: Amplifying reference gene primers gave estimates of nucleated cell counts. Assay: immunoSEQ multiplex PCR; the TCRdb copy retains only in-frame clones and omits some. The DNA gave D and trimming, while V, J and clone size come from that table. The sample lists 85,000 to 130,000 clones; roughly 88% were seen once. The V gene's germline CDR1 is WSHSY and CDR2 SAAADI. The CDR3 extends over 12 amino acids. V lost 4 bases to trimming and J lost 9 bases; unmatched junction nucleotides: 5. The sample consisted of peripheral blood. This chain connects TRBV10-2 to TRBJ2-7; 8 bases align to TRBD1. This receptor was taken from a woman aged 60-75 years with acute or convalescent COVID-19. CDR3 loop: CASSAGGEGQYV. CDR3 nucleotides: TGCGCCAGCAGTGCAGGGGGCGAGGGGCAGTACGTC.